The rows below give T cell receptor beta chains drawn from one sample of a study of blood T cell repertoires in COVID-19. Measured with immunoSEQ multiplex PCR; TCRdb has only the in-frame clones, and not every one. This table holds a few hundred thousand clones, 80% to 85% found once. Source material: peripheral blood. These receptor sequences come from a young man with active or convalescent COVID-19. Both conserved end residues are part of each CDR3. D genes are given only for firm matches. The listing skips clone size in some rows; elsewhere it reads once, few, many or a size class.

j_gene: TRBJ1-2; d_gene: TRBD1; v_gene: TRBV7-9; abundance: NA; CDR3nt: TGTGCCAGCAGCTTAAGGACAGGGAATGGCTACACCTTC; CDR3aa: CASSLRTGNGYTF
j_gene: TRBJ2-3; d_gene: NA; v_gene: TRBV7-6; abundance: NA; CDR3nt: TGTGCCAGCAGCTTCGGGGATACGCAGTATTTT; CDR3aa: CASSFGDTQYF
j_gene: TRBJ2-5; d_gene: NA; v_gene: TRBV5-4; abundance: NA; CDR3nt: TGTGCCAGCAGCTACCCAAAGGGGGGGCCTACAGAGACCCAGTACTTC; CDR3aa: CASSYPKGGPTETQYF
j_gene: TRBJ2-6; d_gene: TRBD2; v_gene: TRBV4-3; abundance: NA; CDR3nt: TGCGCCAGCAGCCAAGTTGGGCGGGGGGCTGGGGCCAACGTCCTGACTTTC; CDR3aa: CASSQVGRGAGANVLTF
j_gene: TRBJ1-2; d_gene: TRBD1; v_gene: TRBV3-1/TRBV3-2; abundance: NA; CDR3nt: TGTGCCAGCAGCCCACAGGGGTGCTATGGCTACACCTTC; CDR3aa: CASSPQGCYGYTF
j_gene: TRBJ1-1; d_gene: NA; v_gene: TRBV25-1; abundance: NA; CDR3nt: TGTGCCAGCAGTGAATTCGCAGGGCTGAACACTGAAGCTTTCTTT; CDR3aa: CASSEFAGLNTEAFF
j_gene: TRBJ2-3; d_gene: NA; v_gene: TRBV30; abundance: NA; CDR3nt: TGTGCCTGGAGCAATAAAGACAGCTCATTCACAGATACGCAGTATTTT; CDR3aa: CAWSNKDSSFTDTQYF
j_gene: TRBJ1-6; d_gene: NA; v_gene: TRBV9; abundance: NA; CDR3nt: TGTGCCAGTGGCGGGGAAGGGGATGGTTCACCCCTCCACTTT; CDR3aa: CASGGEGDGSPLHF
j_gene: TRBJ2-1; d_gene: TRBD2; v_gene: TRBV6-2/TRBV6-3; abundance: NA; CDR3nt: TGTGCCAGCAGCCTCCCGGGGGGGCCCTACAATGAGCAGTTCTTC; CDR3aa: CASSLPGGPYNEQFF
j_gene: TRBJ2-7; d_gene: TRBD1; v_gene: TRBV6-2/TRBV6-3; abundance: NA; CDR3nt: TGTGCCAGCAGTTGGGACAGTGCTTCCTACGAGCAGTACTTC; CDR3aa: CASSWDSASYEQYF
j_gene: TRBJ1-3; d_gene: NA; v_gene: TRBV14; abundance: NA; CDR3nt: TGTGCCAGCAGCACCTGGACAAGCTCTGGAAACACCATATATTTT; CDR3aa: CASSTWTSSGNTIYF
j_gene: TRBJ1-1; d_gene: TRBD1; v_gene: TRBV28; abundance: NA; CDR3nt: TGTGCCAGCAGTTCCCCCCTACAGGGGCGCACTGAAGCTTTCTTT; CDR3aa: CASSSPLQGRTEAFF
j_gene: TRBJ2-4; d_gene: TRBD1; v_gene: TRBV3-1/TRBV3-2; abundance: NA; CDR3nt: TGTGCCAGCAGCGCGCGTATTTGGGACAGGGGGCTCTCCGGGGCCAAAAACATTCAGTACTTC; CDR3aa: CASSARIWDRGLSGAKNIQYF
j_gene: TRBJ1-2; d_gene: TRBD1; v_gene: TRBV15; abundance: NA; CDR3nt: TGTGCCACCAGCCCCCGAGGCAGGGGGACCTATGGCTACACCTTC; CDR3aa: CATSPRGRGTYGYTF
j_gene: TRBJ1-2; d_gene: TRBD1; v_gene: TRBV2; abundance: once; CDR3nt: TGTGCCAGCAGTGTAACAGGGGATGGCTACACCTTC; CDR3aa: CASSVTGDGYTF
j_gene: TRBJ1-2; d_gene: NA; v_gene: TRBV4-1; abundance: NA; CDR3nt: TGCGCCAGCAGCCAAACCCCCCGGACAGCTCGAAAGGGCTACACCTTC; CDR3aa: CASSQTPRTARKGYTF
j_gene: TRBJ1-5; d_gene: NA; v_gene: TRBV9; abundance: NA; CDR3nt: TGTGCCAGCAGCGTAGGAGAGCCGGGAAGCAATCAGCCCCAGCATTTT; CDR3aa: CASSVGEPGSNQPQHF
j_gene: TRBJ2-7; d_gene: NA; v_gene: TRBV7-9; abundance: few; CDR3nt: TGTGCCAGCAGGCCCGACGTGGGCCTCTACGAGCAGTACTTC; CDR3aa: CASRPDVGLYEQYF
j_gene: TRBJ1-1; d_gene: TRBD1; v_gene: TRBV19; abundance: NA; CDR3nt: TGTGCCAGTAGTATAGTTCACGACAGGGGGCGCGGTGAAGCTTTCTTT; CDR3aa: CASSIVHDRGRGEAFF
j_gene: TRBJ2-5; d_gene: NA; v_gene: TRBV24-1; abundance: once; CDR3nt: TGTGCCACCAGTGATTTGCCACAGGGTGGGGTAGAGACCCAGTACTTC; CDR3aa: CATSDLPQGGVETQYF
j_gene: TRBJ1-1; d_gene: NA; v_gene: TRBV5-1; abundance: NA; CDR3nt: TGCGCCAGCAGCCCTGGGGGGGGCAGGAACACTGAAGCTTTCTTT; CDR3aa: CASSPGGGRNTEAFF
j_gene: TRBJ1-5; d_gene: TRBD1; v_gene: TRBV19; abundance: NA; CDR3nt: TGTGCCAGTAGAAACAGGGGCTATCAGCCCCAGCATTTT; CDR3aa: CASRNRGYQPQHF
j_gene: TRBJ1-3; d_gene: NA; v_gene: TRBV4-1; abundance: NA; CDR3nt: TGCGCCAGCAGCCCCCAGGGGCGTGAAAACACCATATATTTT; CDR3aa: CASSPQGRENTIYF
j_gene: TRBJ1-2; d_gene: NA; v_gene: TRBV3-1/TRBV3-2; abundance: NA; CDR3nt: TGTGCCAGCAGCCACCGGGGTGGTAACTATGGCTACACCTTC; CDR3aa: CASSHRGGNYGYTF
j_gene: TRBJ1-3; d_gene: TRBD1; v_gene: TRBV19; abundance: NA; CDR3nt: TGTGCCAGTAGTAACATCGGGACAGGGGGCGGAAACACCATATATTTT; CDR3aa: CASSNIGTGGGNTIYF
j_gene: TRBJ2-7; d_gene: TRBD1; v_gene: TRBV6-6; abundance: once; CDR3nt: TGTGCCAGCAGTCGAAACAGGGGCCGGAGCTCCTACGAGCAGTACTTC; CDR3aa: CASSRNRGRSSYEQYF
j_gene: TRBJ1-2; d_gene: NA; v_gene: TRBV19; abundance: NA; CDR3nt: TGTGCCAGTAGCGGGCAGGGGTTAATTGGATTAGATGGCTACACCTTC; CDR3aa: CASSGQGLIGLDGYTF
j_gene: TRBJ2-7; d_gene: NA; v_gene: TRBV5-1; abundance: NA; CDR3nt: TGCGCCAGCAGCTTCCGGTCGGGATACTACGAGCAGTACTTC; CDR3aa: CASSFRSGYYEQYF
j_gene: TRBJ1-5; d_gene: NA; v_gene: TRBV15; abundance: NA; CDR3nt: TGTGCCACCAGCTACCGGAGACAGATTTATGTACACCAGAATCAGCCCCAGCATTTT; CDR3aa: CATSYRRQIYVHQNQPQHF
j_gene: TRBJ1-2; d_gene: TRBD1; v_gene: TRBV18; abundance: NA; CDR3nt: TGTGCCAGCTCGCCTGCGGGACAGCCCTTAAATGGCTACACCTTC; CDR3aa: CASSPAGQPLNGYTF
j_gene: TRBJ2-7; d_gene: NA; v_gene: TRBV5-1; abundance: NA; CDR3nt: TGCGCCAGCAGCTTCCCTGGAGCCTACGAGCAGTACTTC; CDR3aa: CASSFPGAYEQYF
j_gene: TRBJ1-1; d_gene: TRBD1; v_gene: TRBV28; abundance: once; CDR3nt: TGTGAAGCAGGGGGCCCCAGCACTGAAGCTTTCTTT; CDR3aa: CEAGGPSTEAFF
j_gene: TRBJ1-5; d_gene: TRBD1; v_gene: TRBV19; abundance: NA; CDR3nt: TGTGCCAGTAGTACCCCCCCGGACAGGGGCGAAAGCAATCAGCCCCAGCATTTT; CDR3aa: CASSTPPDRGESNQPQHF
j_gene: TRBJ1-6; d_gene: TRBD1; v_gene: TRBV14; abundance: NA; CDR3nt: TGTGCCAGCAGCCAAGATGGAAAATGGACAGGTAATTCACCCCTCCACTTT; CDR3aa: CASSQDGKWTGNSPLHF
j_gene: TRBJ1-1; d_gene: TRBD1; v_gene: TRBV27; abundance: NA; CDR3nt: TGTGCCAGCAGTTCCAGGGGGAGGACTGAAGCTTTCTTT; CDR3aa: CASSSRGRTEAFF
j_gene: TRBJ2-1; d_gene: TRBD2; v_gene: TRBV18; abundance: NA; CDR3nt: TGTGCCAGCTCACCCAGCGGGAGCCCCTACAATGAGCAGTTCTTC; CDR3aa: CASSPSGSPYNEQFF
j_gene: TRBJ2-3; d_gene: NA; v_gene: TRBV5-5; abundance: NA; CDR3nt: TGTGCCAGCAGCTTGGCCAACCTCGGTTCCCGGAGCACAGATACGCAGTATTTT; CDR3aa: CASSLANLGSRSTDTQYF
j_gene: TRBJ2-5; d_gene: NA; v_gene: TRBV18; abundance: NA; CDR3nt: TGTGCCAGCTCATCCCAGTACCAAGAGACCCAGTACTTC; CDR3aa: CASSSQYQETQYF
j_gene: TRBJ1-5; d_gene: TRBD1; v_gene: TRBV9; abundance: NA; CDR3nt: TGTGCCAGCAGTCTAGGACAGGGATATCAGCCCCAGCATTTT; CDR3aa: CASSLGQGYQPQHF
j_gene: TRBJ2-2; d_gene: TRBD1; v_gene: TRBV4-3; abundance: once; CDR3nt: TGCGCCAGCAGCCCCGGGACAGGGGGCTGGGGGGAGCTGTTTTTT; CDR3aa: CASSPGTGGWGELFF
j_gene: TRBJ1-2; d_gene: NA; v_gene: TRBV5-1; abundance: NA; CDR3nt: TGCGCCAGCAGCTCCGTTGAAAGAGGGTACCCCTATTATGGCTACACCTTC; CDR3aa: CASSSVERGYPYYGYTF
j_gene: TRBJ1-1; d_gene: TRBD1; v_gene: TRBV15; abundance: NA; CDR3nt: TGTGCCACCAGACAGGGGGCGTCGGTATTGGCTTTCTTT; CDR3aa: CATRQGASVLAFF
j_gene: TRBJ2-3; d_gene: NA; v_gene: TRBV10-3; abundance: NA; CDR3nt: TGTGCCATCAGCCGGGAACCCCGAGATACGCAGTATTTT; CDR3aa: CAISREPRDTQYF
j_gene: TRBJ2-7; d_gene: TRBD1; v_gene: TRBV4-2; abundance: NA; CDR3nt: TGTGCCAGCAGCCAGGGACAGGGGACGCGGGAGCAGTACTTC; CDR3aa: CASSQGQGTREQYF